This T cell receptor beta chain emerged from a study of control samples from healthy donors and cancer patients. TCRdb's copy holds only in-frame clones and misses some; the assay was immunoSEQ multiplex PCR. The table records about 100,000 clones, more than 85% of them present only once. The material sequenced was blood. The sequence derives from a woman aged 45-65 years in good health.

CDR3 DNA sequence: TGTGCCAGCAGCGTACAGGGGAACCTGGATGAAAAACTGTTTTTT. This encodes CASSVQGNLDEKLFF. The chain recombines TRBV7-9 with TRBJ1-4; 7 nucleotides align to TRBD1. The CDR3 is made up of 15 amino acids. The germline gives CDR1 SEHNR, CDR2 FQNEAQ (reference sequence). V lost 5 bases to trimming and J lost 6 bases; unmatched junction nucleotides: 9.